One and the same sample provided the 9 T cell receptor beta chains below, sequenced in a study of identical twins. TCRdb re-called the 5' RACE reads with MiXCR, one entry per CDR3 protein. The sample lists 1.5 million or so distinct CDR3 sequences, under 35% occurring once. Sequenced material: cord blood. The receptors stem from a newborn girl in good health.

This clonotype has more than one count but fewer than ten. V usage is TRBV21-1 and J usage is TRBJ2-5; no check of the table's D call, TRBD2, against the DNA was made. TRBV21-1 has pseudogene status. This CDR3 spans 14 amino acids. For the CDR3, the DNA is TGTGCCAGCAGCAAAACCACGGAGGAGGAGACCCAGTACTTC. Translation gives CASSKTTEEETQYF.

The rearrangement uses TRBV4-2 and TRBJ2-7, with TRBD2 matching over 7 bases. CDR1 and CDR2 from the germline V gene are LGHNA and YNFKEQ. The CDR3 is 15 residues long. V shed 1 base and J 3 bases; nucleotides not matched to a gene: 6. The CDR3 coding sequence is TGTGCCAGCAGCCAAGCGGTGACTAGCTACTACGAGCAGTACTTC. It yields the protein CASSQAVTSYYEQYF.

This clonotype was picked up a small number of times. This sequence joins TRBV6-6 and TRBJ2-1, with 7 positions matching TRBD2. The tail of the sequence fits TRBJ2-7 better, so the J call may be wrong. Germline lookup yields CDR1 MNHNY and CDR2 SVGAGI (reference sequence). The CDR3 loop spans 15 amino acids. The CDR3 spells CASSPTSPSYNEQYF. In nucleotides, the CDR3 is TGTGCCAGCAGTCCGACTAGCCCCTCCTACAATGAGCAGTACTTC.

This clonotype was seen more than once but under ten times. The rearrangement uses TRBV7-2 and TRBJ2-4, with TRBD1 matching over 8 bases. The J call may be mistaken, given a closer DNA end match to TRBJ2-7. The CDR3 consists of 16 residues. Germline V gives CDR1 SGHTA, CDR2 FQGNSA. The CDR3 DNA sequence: TGTGCCAGCAGCTTACAACTCAGGGGGCTAGGGTACGAGCAGTACTTC. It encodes CASSLQLRGLGYEQYF.

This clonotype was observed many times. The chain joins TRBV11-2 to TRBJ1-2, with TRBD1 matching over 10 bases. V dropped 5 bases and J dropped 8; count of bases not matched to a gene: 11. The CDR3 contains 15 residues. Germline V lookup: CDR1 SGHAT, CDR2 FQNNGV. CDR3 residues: CASSTNFGTGEGYTF. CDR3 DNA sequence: TGTGCCAGCAGCACTAACTTTGGGACAGGGGAAGGCTACACCTTC. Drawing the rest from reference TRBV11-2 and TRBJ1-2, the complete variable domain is EAGVAQSPRYKIIEKRQSVAFWCNPISGHATLYWYQQILGQGPKLLIQFQNNGVVDDSQLPKDRFSAERLKGVDSTLKIQPAKLEDSAVYLCASSTNFGTGEGYTFGSGTRLTVV.

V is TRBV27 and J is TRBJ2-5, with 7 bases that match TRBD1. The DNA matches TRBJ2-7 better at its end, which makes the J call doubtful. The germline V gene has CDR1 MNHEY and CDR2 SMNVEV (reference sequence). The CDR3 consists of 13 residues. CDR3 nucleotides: TGTGCCAGCAAGTTAACAGGGGCCTACGAGCAGTACTTC. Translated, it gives CASKLTGAYEQYF.

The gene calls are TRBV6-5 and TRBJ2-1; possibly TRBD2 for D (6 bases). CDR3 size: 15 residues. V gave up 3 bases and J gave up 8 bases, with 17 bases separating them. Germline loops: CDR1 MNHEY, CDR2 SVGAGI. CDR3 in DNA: TGTGCCAGCAGTTATCGGCGGGATGGGTTGGATGAGCAGTTCTTC. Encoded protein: CASSYRRDGLDEQFF.

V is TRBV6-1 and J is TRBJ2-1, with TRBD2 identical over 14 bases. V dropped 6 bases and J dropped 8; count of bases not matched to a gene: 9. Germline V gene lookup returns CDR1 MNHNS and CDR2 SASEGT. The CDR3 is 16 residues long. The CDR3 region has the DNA TGTGCCAGCAGGAAGACTAGCGGGGGGGCAAGCGATGAGCAGTTCTTC. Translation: CASRKTSGGASDEQFF.

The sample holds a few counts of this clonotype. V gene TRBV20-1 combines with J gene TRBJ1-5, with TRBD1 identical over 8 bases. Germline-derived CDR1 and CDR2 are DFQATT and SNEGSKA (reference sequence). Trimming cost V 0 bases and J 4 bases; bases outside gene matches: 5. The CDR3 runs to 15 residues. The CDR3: CSAREITGGNQPQHF. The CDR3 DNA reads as TGCAGTGCTAGAGAAATTACAGGGGGAAATCAGCCCCAGCATTTT.